The rows below give T cell receptor beta chains drawn from one sample of a study of somatic mutations in cytotoxic T cells in rheumatoid arthritis. Generated by immunoSEQ multiplex PCR, the TCRdb table keeps only in-frame clones and is missing some. The table includes about 18,000 clones, around 70% detected once. The specimen was CD8+ T cells sorted from blood. All receptors come from a man in his 60s in good health. Both conserved end residues are part of each CDR3. Each record gives: J gene, V gene, D gene, clone size, CDR3 DNA, CDR3 protein. The D gene is left open where the match is weak. The size field is filled for only some rows; it gives once, few, many or a size class.

j_call: TRBJ2-1
v_call: TRBV5-4
d_call: TRBD2
clone_size: .
cdr3_nt: TGTGCCAGCAGTAGCGGGAGAGGGGATGAGCAGTTCTTC
cdr3_aa: CASSSGRGDEQFF

j_call: TRBJ2-7
v_call: TRBV4-3
d_call: .
clone_size: .
cdr3_nt: TGCGCCAGCAGCCAAGTAGAGAGGGGAGGCGCCTACGAGCAGTACTTC
cdr3_aa: CASSQVERGGAYEQYF

j_call: TRBJ2-7
v_call: TRBV2
d_call: TRBD1
clone_size: medium-sized
cdr3_nt: TGTGCCAGCAACCAGGGGGCTCTCGAGCAGTACTTC
cdr3_aa: CASNQGALEQYF

j_call: TRBJ2-1
v_call: TRBV9
d_call: .
clone_size: once
cdr3_nt: TGTGCCAGCAGCCGCGGAGACAATGAGCAGTTCTTC
cdr3_aa: CASSRGDNEQFF

j_call: TRBJ2-5
v_call: TRBV7-9
d_call: TRBD2
clone_size: few
cdr3_nt: TGTGCCAGCAGCACTAGCGGGGGGCCCCAAGAGACCCAGTACTTC
cdr3_aa: CASSTSGGPQETQYF

j_call: TRBJ1-1
v_call: TRBV4-3
d_call: TRBD1
clone_size: few
cdr3_nt: TGCGCCAGCAGCCATCCGACAGGGGTGGACACTGAAGCTTTCTTT
cdr3_aa: CASSHPTGVDTEAFF

j_call: TRBJ2-7
v_call: TRBV5-8
d_call: .
clone_size: .
cdr3_nt: TGTGCCAGCAGCTTGGTGGCCAGGGCCCGCTACGAGCAGTACTTC
cdr3_aa: CASSLVARARYEQYF

j_call: TRBJ2-7
v_call: TRBV7-8
d_call: .
clone_size: .
cdr3_nt: TGTGCCAGCAGCTTAGGGGCCAGCGGTTCCTACGAGCAGTACTTC
cdr3_aa: CASSLGASGSYEQYF

j_call: TRBJ2-1
v_call: TRBV7-6
d_call: .
clone_size: .
cdr3_nt: TGTGCCAGCAGCAAGCGACAGGCAGGGGACTACAATGAGCAGTTCTTC
cdr3_aa: CASSKRQAGDYNEQFF

j_call: TRBJ1-2
v_call: TRBV30
d_call: .
clone_size: few
cdr3_nt: TGTGCCTGGAGTGTTCAGACCAAGGGGAGGGGCTATGGCTACACCTTC
cdr3_aa: CAWSVQTKGRGYGYTF

j_call: TRBJ2-2
v_call: TRBV6-5
d_call: TRBD2
clone_size: once
cdr3_nt: TGTGCCAGCAACCTCGGGGGGGGCACCGGGGAGCTGTTTTTT
cdr3_aa: CASNLGGGTGELFF

j_call: TRBJ2-7
v_call: TRBV6-1
d_call: .
clone_size: few
cdr3_nt: TGTGCCAGCAGTGCACAGGGCTTGTTTGCTTACGAGCAGTACTTC
cdr3_aa: CASSAQGLFAYEQYF

j_call: TRBJ2-5
v_call: TRBV27
d_call: TRBD2
clone_size: .
cdr3_nt: TGTGCCAGCGCCCTTTGGGCTAGCGGCTTACAAGAGACCCAGTACTTC
cdr3_aa: CASALWASGLQETQYF

j_call: TRBJ2-7
v_call: TRBV9
d_call: .
clone_size: .
cdr3_nt: TGTGCCAGCACAAGGACACCGAACTCCTACGAGCAGTACTTC
cdr3_aa: CASTRTPNSYEQYF

j_call: TRBJ2-7
v_call: TRBV13
d_call: .
clone_size: .
cdr3_nt: TGTGCCAGCAGCTTAACACGCGGACAGTCCTACGAGCAGTACTTC
cdr3_aa: CASSLTRGQSYEQYF

j_call: TRBJ1-5
v_call: TRBV2
d_call: TRBD1
clone_size: .
cdr3_nt: TGTGCCAGCACCACCGGGACAGCATTCTATAGCAATCAGCCCCAGCATTTT
cdr3_aa: CASTTGTAFYSNQPQHF

j_call: TRBJ2-7
v_call: TRBV19
d_call: TRBD1
clone_size: few
cdr3_nt: TGTGCCAGTGGGGACAGGGGGGACGAGCAGTACTTC
cdr3_aa: CASGDRGDEQYF

j_call: TRBJ2-1
v_call: TRBV5-1
d_call: TRBD2
clone_size: .
cdr3_nt: TGCGCCAGCAGCTCGACTAGCGTTAATGAGCAGTTCTTC
cdr3_aa: CASSSTSVNEQFF

j_call: TRBJ2-5
v_call: TRBV4-3
d_call: TRBD1
clone_size: once
cdr3_nt: TGCGCCAGCAGCCAGTACGGACAGGGGGCAGAGACCCAGTACTTC
cdr3_aa: CASSQYGQGAETQYF

j_call: TRBJ2-7
v_call: TRBV19
d_call: .
clone_size: few
cdr3_nt: TGTGCCAGTAGTATAGCCACAGGGCTGATCTACGAGCAGTACTTC
cdr3_aa: CASSIATGLIYEQYF